This T cell receptor beta chain was observed in a study of read filtering for tumor transcriptome and immune sequencing. Study as a whole: 8 or 9 patients were R-ISS I, roughly 17 were R-ISS II, 6 or 7 were R-ISS III. RNA-seq yielded only about 85 to 1273 TCR reads, IR-seq about 3.5 to 10.27 million. Broader study findings: Single-read clonotypes: roughly 81% of IR-seq clonotypes (around 3.5% of reads), almost 75% of RNA-seq clonotypes (44.6% of reads). The sorted CD138-negative fraction was a mixed bone marrow immune population, not purified T cells.

From roughly 390 ng of RNA, a library with molecular barcoded alpha/delta and beta/gamma adaptors was made. A single record per CDR3 protein comes from TCRdb applying MiXCR to the reads. The sample lists under 150,000 distinct CDR3 sequences; roughly 13% were seen once. The CDR3 has 12 residues. Germline CDR1 reads SQVTM; CDR2 reads ANQGSEA. As concerns this clonotype: Its antigen remains unknown. A single base separates this from a much larger clone, so it may be a read error.

The sequenced sample consisted of a population of CD138-negative cells sorted from bone marrow. The gene calls are TRBV29-1 and TRBJ2-3, with D possibly TRBD1 on 6 matching bases. This TCR came from a donor at least 40 years old with multiple myeloma. The CDR3 DNA follows: TGCAGCGGTATCGACAGGACAGATTCGCAGTATTTT. Translating it yields CSGIDRTDSQYF.